Below, one T cell receptor beta chain is given with its context. The entry originates in a study of shared clonotypes between healthy human individuals. Clones were sequenced by immunoSEQ multiplex PCR, and TCRdb holds only the in-frame ones, with some missing. The sample includes about 2.4 million clones, roughly 93% of them seen just once. The split of CD4+ cells yielded CD45RA+ naive and CD45RA-negative memory subsets. V shed 5 bases and J 1 base; nucleotides not matched to a gene: 8. CDR3 size: 15 residues. In germline, CDR1 is SEHNR, CDR2 FQNEAQ (reference sequence). The sequenced sample was naive CD4+ T cells from PBMCs. As to subset: CD45RA+ positively selected. The rearrangement uses TRBV7-9 and TRBJ2-7; 7 nucleotides agree with TRBD1. The receptor was isolated from a man between 18 and 35 years old in good health. Some clones in this sample may be carry-over from other donors' samples. The CDR3 sequence is CASSGDRVKSYEQYF. CDR3 nucleotides: TGTGCCAGCAGCGGAGACAGGGTAAAGTCCTACGAGCAGTACTTC.